The 27 T cell receptor beta chains presented below share a single source sample, sequenced in a study of PD-L1 blockade in urothelial cancer. The assay was immunoSEQ multiplex PCR, and TCRdb's table has in-frame clones only and misses some. The sample has about 50,000 clones; nearly 90% are singletons. The material was PBMCs, obtained around atezolizumab (anti-PD-L1) treatment. The receptors here all came from a man in his sixties with urothelial cancer.

The chain combines TRBV6-5 with TRBJ2-1, with 7 bases aligning to TRBD1. Looked up from germline, CDR1 is MNHEY and CDR2 is SVGAGI. The CDR3 totals 15 residues. With V trimmed by 7 bases and J by 6 bases, 12 bases remained unmatched. CDR3 sequence (DNA): TGTGCCAGCACCAGAACCACAGGGGTGGGCAATGAGCAGTTCTTC. Residues: CASTRTTGVGNEQFF.

This chain links TRBV2 with TRBJ2-3; 7 bases match TRBD2. The CDR3 covers 14 residues. The V and J ends lost 6 bases and 3 bases, in that order; junction bases with no gene match: 6. Germline CDR1 is SNHLY and CDR2 is FYNNEI. The CDR3 loop reads CASRGLGATDTQYF. DNA for the CDR3: TGTGCCAGCAGAGGACTAGGAGCAACAGATACGCAGTATTTT.

The genes are TRBV2 and TRBJ1-2; D is uncertain. Deletions cut 6 bases from V and 0 bases from J, with 5 bases between. Germline values: CDR1 SNHLY, CDR2 FYNNEI. This CDR3 is 12 amino acids long. The CDR3 DNA sequence: TGTGCCAGCAGGGAGGCTAACTATGGCTACACCTTC. Encoded protein: CASREANYGYTF.

The chain uses TRBV5-1 and TRBJ2-3; D perhaps matches TRBD1 (6 bases). Germline loops: CDR1 SGHRS, CDR2 YFSETQ. Trimming cost V 4 bases and J 0 bases, with 15 bases left between them. This CDR3 spans 16 amino acids. The CDR3 DNA follows: TGCGCCAGCAGCGGACTCCAACAGGGAAGCACAGATACGCAGTATTTT. As protein: CASSGLQQGSTDTQYF.

The DNA for the CDR3 is TGTGCCAGCAGCGTAGGAGGCAGGGGGCCCTACGAGCAGTACTTC. Translated: CASSVGGRGPYEQYF. This chain connects TRBV9 to TRBJ2-7; the match to TRBD1 covers 8 bases. The germline CDR1 and CDR2 sequences are SGDLS and YYNGEE. The CDR3 covers 15 residues. The trim removed 0 bases at V and 2 bases at J, leaving 4 bases unmatched.

The CDR3: CASSLDRGTTDTQYF. The CDR3 DNA sequence: TGCGCCAGCAGCCTCGACAGGGGCACCACAGATACGCAGTATTTT. The V gene is TRBV5-1, the J gene TRBJ2-3, with 8 positions matching TRBD1. The ends lost 4 bases at V and 2 bases at J; junction bases unmatched: 6. CDR1 SGHRS and CDR2 YFSETQ come from the germline V gene. The CDR3 is 15 amino acids.

This clone turned up a few times. The V call is TRBV7-9, the J call TRBJ2-2, with D tentatively TRBD2 (5 bases). Per the germline V gene, CDR1 is SEHNR and CDR2 is FQNEAQ (reference sequence). This CDR3 has 16 amino acids. The V end was cut by 5 bases, the J end by 5 bases, with 18 bases between. Here the CDR3 DNA reads TGTGCCAGCAGCCCGAGGGTCGGGATACCGACCGGGGAGCTGTTTTTT. It is translated as CASSPRVGIPTGELFF.

The rearrangement uses TRBV19 and TRBJ2-1, with D possibly TRBD1 on 5 matching bases. V lost 6 bases and J 8 bases, leaving 23 bases between the germline ends. Germline assignment: CDR1 LNHDA and CDR2 SQIVND (reference sequence). This CDR3 contains 16 residues. CDR3 DNA: TGTGCCAGTAGAACTATATCAGGGTATACGCGCGATGAGCAGTTCTTC. Amino acids: CASRTISGYTRDEQFF.

The V and J genes are TRBV5-1 and TRBJ1-4; a weak D match, TRBD1 (5 bases). V shed 0 bases and J shed 8 bases, with 17 bases lying between them. Germline CDR1 SGHRS, CDR2 YFSETQ. The CDR3 loop spans 16 amino acids. The CDR3, as DNA: TGCGCCAGCAGCTTGGTCGGCGTACAGGCGGAGGAAAAACTGTTTTTT. Translated: CASSLVGVQAEEKLFF. Based on the CDR3 plus reference TRBV5-1 and TRBJ1-4, the full variable domain is KAGVTQTPRYLIKTRGQQVTLSCSPISGHRSVSWYQQTPGQGLQFLFEYFSETQRNKGNFPGRFSGRQFSNSRSEMNVSTLELGDSALYLCASSLVGVQAEEKLFFGSGTQLSVL.

Here the CDR3 reads CASSLAATGNYEQYF. The CDR3 DNA is TGTGCCAGCAGCTTAGCGGCGACAGGGAACTACGAGCAGTACTTC. The rearrangement uses TRBV7-9 and TRBJ2-7, with 7 positions matching TRBD1. There are 15 residues in the CDR3. V shed 0 bases, J shed 3 bases, and the junction held 5 bases outside the gene matches. Germline CDR1 reads SEHNR; CDR2 reads FQNEAQ (reference sequence). The full variable domain, its missing parts supplied by reference TRBV7-9 and TRBJ2-7, is DTGVSQNPRHKITKRGQNVTFRCDPISEHNRLYWYRQTLGQGPEFLTYFQNEAQLEKSRLLSDRFSAERPKGSFSTLEIQRTEQGDSAMYLCASSLAATGNYEQYFGPGTRLTVT.

CDR3 sequence: CASSLREGETQYF. In nucleotides, the CDR3 is TGTGCCAGCAGCTTAAGGGAGGGGGAGACCCAGTACTTC. The chain employs TRBV7-9 and TRBJ2-5, with TRBD2 matching over 7 bases. This CDR3 contains 13 residues. Germline V CDR1 and CDR2: SEHNR, FQNEAQ (reference sequence). V dropped 2 bases and J dropped 5; count of bases not matched to a gene: 2.

This clone appeared a single time. The rearrangement links TRBV21-1 to TRBJ1-3. TRBV21-1 counts as a pseudogene. This CDR3 has 12 residues. CDR3: CASSHAGNTIYF. The DNA of the CDR3 is TGTGCCAGCAGCCATGCCGGGAACACCATATATTTT.

The genes are TRBV11-2 and TRBJ2-7; a weak D match, TRBD1 (6 bases). Germline CDR1 is SGHAT and CDR2 is FQNNGV. The ends were cut back, 7 bases at V and 5 bases at J, with 24 bases in the middle. The length of the CDR3 is 16 residues. CDR3 nucleotides: TGTGCCAGCACCACAAGGAGAGGGACACCGCGGGACGAGCAGTACTTC. Its translation is CASTTRRGTPRDEQYF.

The V and J genes are TRBV5-4 and TRBJ1-4, with a possible D match to TRBD1 (6 bases). The ends were cut back, 4 bases at V and 6 bases at J, with 13 bases in the middle. The CDR3 totals 14 residues. The germline V gene has CDR1 SGHNT and CDR2 YYREEE (reference sequence). The CDR3 sequence: CASSRDRSHEKLFF. Here the CDR3 DNA reads TGTGCCAGCAGCCGAGACAGGTCGCATGAAAAACTGTTTTTT.

The chain couples TRBV28 to TRBJ1-5; D is undetermined. CDR1 and CDR2 from the germline V gene are MDHEN and SYDVKM. This CDR3 has 16 residues. Trimming removed 3 bases from V and 4 bases from J, with 16 bases in between. The CDR3 DNA reads as TGTGCCAGCAGTTTGCACGGGTTACTTTGGAATCAGCCCCAGCATTTT. Amino acids: CASSLHGLLWNQPQHF.

The chain carries TRBV18 and TRBJ1-5, with D hard to call. V lost 6 bases to trimming and J lost 8 bases, with 11 bases between them. The germline CDR1 and CDR2 sequences are KGHSH and LQKENI. The CDR3 runs to 12 residues. The CDR3 sequence is CASSTQREPQHF. The CDR3, as DNA: TGTGCCAGCTCGACACAGAGGGAGCCCCAGCATTTT. The entire variable domain, with the rest obtained from reference TRBV18 and TRBJ1-5, is as follows: NAGVMQNPRHLVRRRGQEARLRCSPMKGHSHVYWYRQLPEEGLKFMVYLQKENIIDESGMPKERFSAEFPKEGPSILRIQQVVRGDSAAYFCASSTQREPQHFGDGTRLSIL.

This clone was seen a few times. The rearrangement links TRBV9 to TRBJ2-7; TRBD1 is a possible D gene (5 bases). Trimming removed 0 bases at V and 3 bases at J, with 10 bases between. Germline CDR1 and CDR2: SGDLS and YYNGEE. The length of the CDR3 is 14 residues. The CDR3 bases are TGTGCCAGCAGCGTAGCTCTAACAGGCTACGAGCAGTACTTC. Translated, it gives CASSVALTGYEQYF.

DNA of the CDR3: TGTGCCAGTAGTCCCCGACAGACTTCTAGCACAGATACGCAGTATTTT. Amino acid sequence: CASSPRQTSSTDTQYF. The V gene is TRBV19, the J gene TRBJ2-3; tentatively, D is TRBD1 (5 bases). CDR3 length: 16 amino acids. Germline lookup yields CDR1 LNHDA and CDR2 SQIVND (reference sequence). Trimming removed 5 bases from V and 0 bases from J, with 15 bases in between.

This chain uses TRBV15 with TRBJ1-1; D gene uncertain. Germline V gives CDR1 LNHNV, CDR2 YYDKDF (reference sequence). Trimming stripped 4 bases from V and 5 bases from J, with 8 bases between. The CDR3 runs to 12 residues. The CDR3 loop reads CATSNFPTEAFF. In DNA form, the CDR3 reads TGTGCCACCAGCAATTTCCCGACTGAAGCTTTCTTT.

The genes are TRBV11-3 and TRBJ2-5, with D possibly matching TRBD2 (5 bases). The CDR3 runs to 13 residues. V was cut by 3 bases and J by 7 bases, with 12 bases left in between. Germline V gives CDR1 SGHNT, CDR2 YENEEA. CDR3 DNA: TGTGCCAGCAGCTTTGGACTCGCGGGGACCCAGTACTTC. Its translation: CASSFGLAGTQYF.

The chain combines TRBV6-5 with TRBJ2-7; weak D call: TRBD1 (6 bases). The CDR3 extends over 12 amino acids. Looked up from germline, CDR1 is MNHEY and CDR2 is SVGAGI. V was trimmed by 5 bases and J by 3 bases, leaving 8 bases between them. The CDR3 loop is CASSRGSYEQYF. DNA for the CDR3: TGTGCCAGCAGTAGGGGGAGCTACGAGCAGTACTTC.

This chain joins TRBV19 and TRBJ2-7, with D possibly being TRBD1 (5 bases). V dropped 1 base and J dropped 5 bases, with 18 bases sitting between them. This CDR3 is 16 amino acids long. CDR1 is LNHDA and CDR2 is SQIVND in the germline V gene (reference sequence). CDR3 in amino acids: CASSIGFGQGLNEQYF. The CDR3 bases are TGTGCCAGTAGTATAGGGTTCGGGCAGGGCCTCAACGAGCAGTACTTC.

The CDR3 DNA follows: TGTGCCAGCAGCTTCACCGGGACTCCCGGCGGGGAGACCCAGTACTTC. Translation: CASSFTGTPGGETQYF. The rearrangement uses TRBV7-2 and TRBJ2-5, with D possibly TRBD2 on 6 matching bases. This CDR3 comprises 16 residues. Germline V gene data show CDR1 as SGHTA and CDR2 as FQGNSA. The V end was cut by 3 bases, the J end by 5 bases, with 19 bases between.

The chain is built from TRBV19 and TRBJ1-3; D is perhaps TRBD1 (5 bases). The CDR3 has 17 amino acids. V lost 7 bases to trimming and J lost 0 bases, with 19 bases between them. CDR1 is LNHDA and CDR2 is SQIVND in the germline V gene (reference sequence). The CDR3 DNA is TGTGCCAGTACTGAGGAGGGGAACCTGCACTCTGGAAACACCATATATTTT. Its protein product is CASTEEGNLHSGNTIYF.

The chain employs TRBV7-3 and TRBJ2-3, with 7 bases matching TRBD2. The germline gives CDR1 SGHTA, CDR2 FQGTGA. This CDR3 spans 15 amino acids. Unmatched junction bases numbered 3, after V lost 3 bases and J lost 0 bases. The CDR3 reads CASSLGLKSTDTQYF. For the CDR3, the DNA is TGTGCCAGCAGCTTGGGACTAAAAAGCACAGATACGCAGTATTTT.

The chain joins TRBV7-9 to TRBJ2-7, with D maybe TRBD1 (6 bases). The length of the CDR3 is 14 residues. CDR1 and CDR2 (germline): SEHNR, FQNEAQ (reference sequence). Trimming stripped 3 bases from V and 0 bases from J, with 9 bases between. The CDR3 nucleotides are TGTGCCAGCAGCTTCCGGGACACCTCCTACGAGCAGTACTTC. Residues: CASSFRDTSYEQYF.

This clone appeared a single time. The V call is TRBV5-1, the J call TRBJ1-2; 7 nucleotides line up with TRBD1. V was pared by 2 bases and J by 0 bases, with 4 bases of the junction left unmatched. CDR3 length equals 15 residues. Germline V lookup: CDR1 SGHRS, CDR2 YFSETQ. As DNA, the CDR3 is TGCGCCAGCAGCTTAGACAGGGATTCTAACTATGGCTACACCTTC. This sequence encodes CASSLDRDSNYGYTF.